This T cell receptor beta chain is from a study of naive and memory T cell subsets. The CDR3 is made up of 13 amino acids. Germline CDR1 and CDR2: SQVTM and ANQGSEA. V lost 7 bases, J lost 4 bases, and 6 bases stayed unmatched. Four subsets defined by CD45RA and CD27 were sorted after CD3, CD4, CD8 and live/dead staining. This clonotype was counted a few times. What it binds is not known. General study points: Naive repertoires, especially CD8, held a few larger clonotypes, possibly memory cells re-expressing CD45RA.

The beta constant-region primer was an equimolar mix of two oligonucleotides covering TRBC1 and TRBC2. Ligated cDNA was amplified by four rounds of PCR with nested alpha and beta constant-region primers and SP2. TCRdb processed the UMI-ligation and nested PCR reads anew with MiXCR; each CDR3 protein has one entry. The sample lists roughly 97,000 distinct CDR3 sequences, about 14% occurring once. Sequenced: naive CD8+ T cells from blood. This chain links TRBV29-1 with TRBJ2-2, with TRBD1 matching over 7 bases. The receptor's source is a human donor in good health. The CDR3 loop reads CSGGTVTTGELFF. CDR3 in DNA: TGCAGCGGGGGGACAGTGACCACCGGGGAGCTGTTTTTT.